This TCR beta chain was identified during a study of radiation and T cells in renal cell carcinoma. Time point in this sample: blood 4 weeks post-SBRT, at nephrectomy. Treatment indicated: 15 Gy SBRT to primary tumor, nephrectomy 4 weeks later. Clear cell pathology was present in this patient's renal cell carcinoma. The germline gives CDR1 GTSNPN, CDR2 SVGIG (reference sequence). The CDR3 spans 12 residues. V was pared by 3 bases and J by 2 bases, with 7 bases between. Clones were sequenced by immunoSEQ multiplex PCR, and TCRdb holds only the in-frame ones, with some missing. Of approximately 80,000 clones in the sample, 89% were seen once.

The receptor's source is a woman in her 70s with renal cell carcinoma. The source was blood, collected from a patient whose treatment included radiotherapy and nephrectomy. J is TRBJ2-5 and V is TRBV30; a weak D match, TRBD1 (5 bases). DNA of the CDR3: TGTGCCTGGAGGCAGGGTCAAGAGACCCAGTACTTC. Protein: CAWRQGQETQYF.